The T cell receptor beta chain under discussion was sequenced for a study of cytomegalovirus exposure and HLA in healthy donors. PCR amplification relied on 60 Vbeta primers (plus 13 Jbeta primers). Here immunoSEQ multiplex PCR was the method, and the copy in TCRdb shows in-frame clones only, minus some. The repertoire has more than 150,000 clones, around 83% of them found once; the top ten carry around 0.75%. Findings and caveats of the study: Altogether, 160 or so TCR beta chains were recorded as cytomegalovirus-associated.

In regard to this clone: Its antigen is unknown.

V lost 0 bases to trimming and J lost 3 bases; unmatched junction nucleotides: 12. Looked up from germline, CDR1 is LGHNA and CDR2 is YNFKEQ. This CDR3 has 19 residues. The sequenced sample consisted of PBMCs. This chain links TRBV4-2 with TRBJ2-7, with TRBD2 identical over 12 bases. The sequence was obtained from a woman aged 18-35 years in good health and CMV-seronegative. The CDR3 nucleotides are TGTGCCAGCAGCCAAGAGATGGGCTCCCTAGCGGGGGGGAACTACGAGCAGTACTTC. Protein: CASSQEMGSLAGGNYEQYF.